This TCR beta chain was profiled in a study of shared clonotypes between healthy human individuals. Genomic DNA of each subset was evenly split across several immunoSEQ plates. In the original analysis: Junction-only immunoSEQ data arrived without quality scores, meaning filtering differed. The repertoire was sequenced with immunoSEQ multiplex PCR; TCRdb's copy has only in-frame clones and lacks some. From that table come the V and J calls and clone size; the DNA was used to work out D and trimming. The table has just over 2,000,000 clones, over 85% seen once. Healthy HIV-negative adults with no recent acute infections or vaccinations were recruited as donors. Looked up from germline, CDR1 is MNHEY and CDR2 is SVGAGI. This CDR3 comprises 15 residues. V was trimmed by 10 bases and J by 1 base, leaving 19 bases between them. About this clone itself: Its cognate antigen is unknown.

Study-level findings and limits: Despite large depth, rarefaction showed incomplete sorted-subset sequencing.

This receptor was taken from a young man in good health. The sequenced sample consisted of naive CD4+ T cells sorted from blood. Subset reported: CD45RA+ positively selected. J is TRBJ1-2 and V is TRBV6-5; D might be TRBD1 (5 bases). The DNA of the CDR3 is TGTGCCACCCGCCCGTTTGCAGGGTATAACTATGGCTACACCTTC. Protein: CATRPFAGYNYGYTF.